The rows below give T cell receptor beta chains drawn from one sample of a study of siplizumab effects on memory and regulatory T cells. TCRdb's table, derived via immunoSEQ multiplex PCR, lists solely in-frame clones and lacks some. Of some 100,000 clones detected, approximately 97% appear once; the ten largest clones hold around 0.03%. The sample consisted of naive CD4+ T cells sorted from blood. These receptors all come from a human donor in good health. Each CDR3 is given with its conserved first and last residue. Fields, in order: V gene, D gene, J gene, clone size, CDR3 DNA, CDR3 protein. A D gene is named only where the DNA matches it firmly. Expanded clones are given a class, and other clones once, few, many or no size at all.

v_gene: TRBV7-2
d_gene: .
j_gene: TRBJ2-5
abundance: .
CDR3nt: TGTGCCAGCAACCGCCCCCCGGGGGGCTTGGCAGAGACCCAGTACTTC
CDR3aa: CASNRPPGGLAETQYF

v_gene: TRBV29-1
d_gene: TRBD1
j_gene: TRBJ1-5
abundance: .
CDR3nt: TGCAGCGCAGCTACAGGGGGTCAGCCCCAGCATTTT
CDR3aa: CSAATGGQPQHF

v_gene: TRBV6-5
d_gene: .
j_gene: TRBJ2-3
abundance: .
CDR3nt: TGTGCCAGCAGTCGCCAGAGGTCCACAGATACGCAGTATTTT
CDR3aa: CASSRQRSTDTQYF

v_gene: TRBV6-1
d_gene: .
j_gene: TRBJ2-6
abundance: .
CDR3nt: TGTGCCAGCAGTGAGCATGGGGGGGCGCCTGGGGCCAACGTCCTGACTTTC
CDR3aa: CASSEHGGAPGANVLTF

v_gene: TRBV6-5
d_gene: .
j_gene: TRBJ2-3
abundance: .
CDR3nt: TGTGCCAGCAGTCGGGGCCCAGATACGCAGTATTTT
CDR3aa: CASSRGPDTQYF

v_gene: TRBV18
d_gene: TRBD2
j_gene: TRBJ2-1
abundance: .
CDR3nt: TGTGCCAGCTCACCACCCCGTAGGCGGGGGGGCTTAAATGAGCAGTTCTTC
CDR3aa: CASSPPRRRGGLNEQFF

v_gene: TRBV14
d_gene: TRBD1
j_gene: TRBJ1-1
abundance: .
CDR3nt: TGTGCCAGCAGCCGACAGGGGTACACTGAAGCTTTCTTT
CDR3aa: CASSRQGYTEAFF

v_gene: TRBV6-5
d_gene: .
j_gene: TRBJ1-5
abundance: .
CDR3nt: TGTGCCAGCAGTTTCAAGGGGCCCGTGAGCAATCAGCCCCAGCATTTT
CDR3aa: CASSFKGPVSNQPQHF

v_gene: TRBV5-1
d_gene: TRBD1
j_gene: TRBJ1-1
abundance: .
CDR3nt: TGCGCCAGCAGCTTGGCGAGGGGGCAGAACACTGAAGCTTTCTTT
CDR3aa: CASSLARGQNTEAFF

v_gene: TRBV2
d_gene: .
j_gene: TRBJ2-7
abundance: .
CDR3nt: TGTGCCAGCAGGCGGGAATCAGGGGAGCAGTACTTC
CDR3aa: CASRRESGEQYF

v_gene: TRBV18
d_gene: TRBD1
j_gene: TRBJ1-5
abundance: .
CDR3nt: TGTGCCAGCTCACCCCTGGGACAGGGCGTTCAGCCCCAGCATTTT
CDR3aa: CASSPLGQGVQPQHF

v_gene: TRBV2
d_gene: .
j_gene: TRBJ2-7
abundance: .
CDR3nt: TGTGCCAGCAGTGAAGTCGAGCAGTACTTC
CDR3aa: CASSEVEQYF

v_gene: TRBV28
d_gene: TRBD2
j_gene: TRBJ2-1
abundance: .
CDR3nt: TGTGCCAGCAGAGCTAGCGGGGGGGCCTTCAATGAGCAGTTCTTC
CDR3aa: CASRASGGAFNEQFF

v_gene: TRBV6-5
d_gene: .
j_gene: TRBJ1-6
abundance: .
CDR3nt: TGTGCCAGCAGTTGGATGGACCTTAATTCACCCCTCCACTTT
CDR3aa: CASSWMDLNSPLHF

v_gene: TRBV5-1
d_gene: .
j_gene: TRBJ2-7
abundance: .
CDR3nt: TGCGCCAGCAGCTTGACGGATACCTACGAGCAGTACTTC
CDR3aa: CASSLTDTYEQYF

v_gene: TRBV6-1
d_gene: .
j_gene: TRBJ1-1
abundance: .
CDR3nt: TGTGCCAGTTCACAGGGCACTGAAGCTTTCTTT
CDR3aa: CASSQGTEAFF

v_gene: TRBV18
d_gene: .
j_gene: TRBJ2-1
abundance: .
CDR3nt: TGTGCCAGCTCACCAGGGGCGGGGACATACAATGAGCAGTTCTTC
CDR3aa: CASSPGAGTYNEQFF

v_gene: TRBV5-6
d_gene: .
j_gene: TRBJ1-1
abundance: .
CDR3nt: TGTGCCAGCAGCTTGACAGGGAAGGACACTGAAGCTTTCTTT
CDR3aa: CASSLTGKDTEAFF

v_gene: TRBV27
d_gene: .
j_gene: TRBJ1-1
abundance: .
CDR3nt: TGTGCCAGCAGTTTTTTACAGAACACTGAAGCTTTCTTT
CDR3aa: CASSFLQNTEAFF

v_gene: TRBV5-1
d_gene: TRBD2
j_gene: TRBJ2-5
abundance: .
CDR3nt: TGCGCCAGCAGCTTGGGACTAGCGGGATTAGAGACCCAGTACTTC
CDR3aa: CASSLGLAGLETQYF

v_gene: TRBV4-2
d_gene: .
j_gene: TRBJ1-1
abundance: .
CDR3nt: TGTGCCAGCAGACTCAGCGCAGGGTCGAAGGACACTGAAGCTTTCTTT
CDR3aa: CASRLSAGSKDTEAFF

v_gene: TRBV2
d_gene: .
j_gene: TRBJ2-2
abundance: .
CDR3nt: TGTGCCAGCAGTGGGCAGGGTCTAGACACCGGGGAGCTGTTTTTT
CDR3aa: CASSGQGLDTGELFF

v_gene: TRBV9
d_gene: TRBD1
j_gene: TRBJ1-2
abundance: .
CDR3nt: TGTGCCAGCAGCGTAGCGACAGGGGGTAACTATGGCTACACCTTC
CDR3aa: CASSVATGGNYGYTF

v_gene: TRBV7-3
d_gene: .
j_gene: TRBJ1-1
abundance: .
CDR3nt: TGTGCCAGCAGCTTAACGGTAGGAAGGGACACTGAAGCTTTCTTT
CDR3aa: CASSLTVGRDTEAFF

v_gene: TRBV15
d_gene: .
j_gene: TRBJ1-2
abundance: .
CDR3nt: TGTGCCACCAGCGGAGGGAGCTATGGCTACACCTTC
CDR3aa: CATSGGSYGYTF

v_gene: TRBV18
d_gene: .
j_gene: TRBJ1-6
abundance: few
CDR3nt: TGTGCCAGCTCTACCCAGAGCTCACCCCTCCACTTT
CDR3aa: CASSTQSSPLHF

v_gene: TRBV7-2
d_gene: .
j_gene: TRBJ1-4
abundance: .
CDR3nt: TGTGCCAGCAGCACCTATGAAAAACTGTTTTTT
CDR3aa: CASSTYEKLFF

v_gene: TRBV6-1
d_gene: TRBD1
j_gene: TRBJ2-4
abundance: once
CDR3nt: TGTGCCAGCAAGGACAGGGAGGACATTCAGTACTTC
CDR3aa: CASKDREDIQYF

v_gene: TRBV11-2
d_gene: .
j_gene: TRBJ2-7
abundance: .
CDR3nt: TGTGCCAGCAGCTTAAGTCACTCCTCCTACGAGCAGTACTTC
CDR3aa: CASSLSHSSYEQYF

v_gene: TRBV7-9
d_gene: .
j_gene: TRBJ1-4
abundance: .
CDR3nt: TGTGCCAGCAGCCCGCACAGGGCAACTAATGAAAAACTGTTTTTT
CDR3aa: CASSPHRATNEKLFF

v_gene: TRBV27
d_gene: .
j_gene: TRBJ1-1
abundance: .
CDR3nt: TGTGCCAGCCGGGGGACGACGAACACTGAAGCTTTCTTT
CDR3aa: CASRGTTNTEAFF

v_gene: TRBV7-3
d_gene: .
j_gene: TRBJ2-7
abundance: .
CDR3nt: TGTGCCAGCAGCTTAGTGATGGGCGAGCAGTACTTC
CDR3aa: CASSLVMGEQYF

v_gene: TRBV11-3
d_gene: .
j_gene: TRBJ1-5
abundance: once
CDR3nt: TGTGCCAGCATCCGGCGCAATCAGCCCCAGCATTTT
CDR3aa: CASIRRNQPQHF

v_gene: TRBV10-3
d_gene: .
j_gene: TRBJ2-2
abundance: .
CDR3nt: TGTGCCATCAGTGAGAATGGTCTCGACACCGGGGAGCTGTTTTTT
CDR3aa: CAISENGLDTGELFF

v_gene: TRBV9
d_gene: .
j_gene: TRBJ2-6
abundance: once
CDR3nt: TGTGCCAGCAGCGTAGTAGGGGGGACTGGGGCCAACGTCCTGACTTTC
CDR3aa: CASSVVGGTGANVLTF

v_gene: TRBV5-4
d_gene: .
j_gene: TRBJ2-5
abundance: once
CDR3nt: TGTGCCAGCAGCTTGGGGCGGGGCCAAGAGACCCAGTACTTC
CDR3aa: CASSLGRGQETQYF

v_gene: TRBV11-2
d_gene: .
j_gene: TRBJ2-1
abundance: .
CDR3nt: TGTGCCAGCGGATCCTTTTTTCCGGGGCCAGGGATGAATGAGCAGTTCTTC
CDR3aa: CASGSFFPGPGMNEQFF

v_gene: TRBV28
d_gene: .
j_gene: TRBJ1-2
abundance: .
CDR3nt: TGTGCCAGCAGCTGGGGGGGGCTGGGTGGCTATGGCTACACCTTC
CDR3aa: CASSWGGLGGYGYTF

v_gene: TRBV5-6
d_gene: TRBD1
j_gene: TRBJ2-3
abundance: .
CDR3nt: TGTGCCAGCAGCTTGGATCTTGGGACAGGGTACACAGATACGCAGTATTTT
CDR3aa: CASSLDLGTGYTDTQYF

v_gene: TRBV18
d_gene: TRBD2
j_gene: TRBJ2-2
abundance: once
CDR3nt: TGTGCCAGCTCACGAACCGGGACTAGCGGGGGGAAGAACACCGGGGAGCTGTTTTTT
CDR3aa: CASSRTGTSGGKNTGELFF

v_gene: TRBV7-2
d_gene: .
j_gene: TRBJ2-7
abundance: .
CDR3nt: TGTGCCAGCAGCTTAGCGATGCAGTGGGCCGAGCAGTACTTC
CDR3aa: CASSLAMQWAEQYF

v_gene: TRBV4-3
d_gene: .
j_gene: TRBJ1-6
abundance: once
CDR3nt: TGCGCCAGCAGCCAAGAACCCAGGCTCGGGTATTCACCCCTCCACTTT
CDR3aa: CASSQEPRLGYSPLHF

v_gene: TRBV28
d_gene: .
j_gene: TRBJ1-1
abundance: few
CDR3nt: TGTGCCAGCAGTTCAACCCCTGAAGCTTTCTTT
CDR3aa: CASSSTPEAFF

v_gene: TRBV7-2
d_gene: TRBD2
j_gene: TRBJ2-3
abundance: .
CDR3nt: TGTGCCAGCAGCTTGCTAGCGGGCCCTGCTGGCACAGATACGCAGTATTTT
CDR3aa: CASSLLAGPAGTDTQYF

v_gene: TRBV12-5
d_gene: .
j_gene: TRBJ1-5
abundance: .
CDR3nt: TGTGCTAGTGAACGAGGGTTAGGTAGCAATCAGCCCCAGCATTTT
CDR3aa: CASERGLGSNQPQHF

v_gene: TRBV7-9
d_gene: .
j_gene: TRBJ2-3
abundance: .
CDR3nt: TGTGCCAGCAGCCTACAGGGAGCAGATACGCAGTATTTT
CDR3aa: CASSLQGADTQYF

v_gene: TRBV5-5
d_gene: .
j_gene: TRBJ1-1
abundance: .
CDR3nt: TGTGCCAGCAGCCAGGGAAGTACGGGGACTGAAGCTTTCTTT
CDR3aa: CASSQGSTGTEAFF

v_gene: TRBV18
d_gene: .
j_gene: TRBJ1-5
abundance: .
CDR3nt: TGTGCCAGCTCCCTCCACTATAGCAATCAGCCCCAGCATTTT
CDR3aa: CASSLHYSNQPQHF

v_gene: TRBV9
d_gene: TRBD1
j_gene: TRBJ1-2
abundance: .
CDR3nt: TGTGCCAGCAGCGCGGGGACAGGGGGCATGTGGGGCTACACCTTC
CDR3aa: CASSAGTGGMWGYTF

v_gene: TRBV19
d_gene: .
j_gene: TRBJ2-7
abundance: once
CDR3nt: TGTGCCAGTAGTAGAATCGGGGGAGACGACGAGCAGTACTTC
CDR3aa: CASSRIGGDDEQYF

v_gene: TRBV5-1
d_gene: TRBD1
j_gene: TRBJ1-2
abundance: .
CDR3nt: TGCGCCAGCAGCCCAGGGACAGGGGATGGCTACACCTTC
CDR3aa: CASSPGTGDGYTF

v_gene: TRBV7-3
d_gene: .
j_gene: TRBJ1-1
abundance: .
CDR3nt: TGTGCCAGCAGCTTAACAAGGAACACTGAAGCTTTCTTT
CDR3aa: CASSLTRNTEAFF

v_gene: TRBV6-1
d_gene: .
j_gene: TRBJ1-1
abundance: .
CDR3nt: TGTGCCAGCAGTGAAGCTCCCTTTACGGGGACTGAAGCTTTCTTT
CDR3aa: CASSEAPFTGTEAFF

v_gene: TRBV11-1
d_gene: TRBD1
j_gene: TRBJ1-1
abundance: .
CDR3nt: TGTGCCAGCAGCTTTGTGGGACAGGGGAACACTGAAGCTTTCTTT
CDR3aa: CASSFVGQGNTEAFF

v_gene: TRBV4-1
d_gene: .
j_gene: TRBJ1-1
abundance: .
CDR3nt: TGCGCCAGCAGCCAGCTCGCGGGACTTGGAGCTTTCTTT
CDR3aa: CASSQLAGLGAFF

v_gene: TRBV5-6
d_gene: .
j_gene: TRBJ1-1
abundance: .
CDR3nt: TGTGCCAGCAGCTTCTTGAACACTGAAGCTTTCTTT
CDR3aa: CASSFLNTEAFF